This T cell receptor beta chain derives from a study of cytomegalovirus exposure and HLA in healthy donors. The PCR had 60 Vbeta and 13 Jbeta primers. Clones were read by immunoSEQ multiplex PCR, and TCRdb kept only the in-frame ones, dropping some. The sample holds about 130,000 clones; about two thirds are singletons and the top ten take around 7%. Per germline, CDR1 LNHDA and CDR2 SQIVND (reference sequence). The CDR3 is made up of 14 amino acids. Points on this clone: A read error may account for a junction end that differs from germline.

The source is a middle-aged man in good health and CMV-seropositive. Sequenced input: PBMCs. The V and J genes are TRBV19 and TRBJ1-5; D gene unclear. CDR3 in amino acids: CASSIIDYNRPQHF. The CDR3 region has the DNA TGTGCCAGTAGTATAATTGACTACAATCGGCCCCAGCATTTT.